Below, 15 T cell receptor beta chains from the same sample are listed, as sequenced in a study of blood T cells in healthy people across ages. Together with a sample-barcoded 5' primer, a J-beta primer mix was included in a second PCR lasting roughly 6 to 12 cycles. TCRdb called the 5' RACE reads again in MiXCR, with one record for every CDR3 protein. Among about 940,000 distinct CDR3 sequences listed, around 49% were seen once. The source material was blood. The receptors originated from a man aged 25 to 40 in good health.

The CDR3 here is CASSFGTSYTEAFF. The CDR3 DNA is TGTGCCAGCAGTTTCGGGACATCGTACACTGAAGCTTTCTTT. The V and J genes are TRBV27 and TRBJ1-1; tentatively, D is TRBD1 (6 bases). The CDR3 totals 14 residues. V was cut by 3 bases and J by 3 bases, with 11 bases left in between. Germline lookup yields CDR1 MNHEY and CDR2 SMNVEV (reference sequence).

The genes are TRBV5-1 and TRBJ2-1; TRBD1 matches at 7 bases. Per germline, CDR1 SGHRS and CDR2 YFSETQ. This CDR3 region has 16 residues. The ends lost 4 bases at V and 2 bases at J; junction bases unmatched: 9. This CDR3 reads CASSLHLGTAYNEQFF. The CDR3 region has the DNA TGCGCCAGCAGCCTCCATTTAGGGACAGCCTACAATGAGCAGTTCTTC.

This clonotype turned up a few times. The chain joins TRBV6-2 or TRBV6-3 to TRBJ2-1, with D perhaps matching TRBD1 (6 bases). Per germline, CDR1 MNHEY and CDR2 SVGEGT. The CDR3 loop spans 14 amino acids. V was cut by 3 bases and J by 4 bases, with 10 bases left in between. CDR3 nucleotide sequence: TGTGCCAGCAGTTATGTGCAGGGGTACAATGAGCAGTTCTTC. Protein: CASSYVQGYNEQFF.

This clonotype was seen a few times. This chain links TRBV6-5 with TRBJ2-5; possible D gene TRBD2, 7 bases. This CDR3 is built from 13 residues. Germline assignment: CDR1 MNHEY and CDR2 SVGAGI. Trimming cost V 3 bases and J 9 bases, with 14 bases left between them. The CDR3, as DNA: TGTGCCAGCAGTTATGCGGGGGCCGCGCCCCAGTACTTC. It translates to CASSYAGAAPQYF.

There are many counts of this clonotype. Just one base apart from a much larger clone, this may be a read error. The J gene is TRBJ2-5, the V gene TRBV7-2; perhaps TRBD2 as D (6 bases). CDR1 and CDR2 (germline): SGHTA, FQGNSA. The CDR3 sequence is 17 residues long. V gave up 1 base and J gave up 11 bases, with 26 bases separating them. Here the CDR3 DNA reads TGTGCCAGCAGCTTAGAGTATGGCGGGGAGGCGGACAATGAGCAGTACTTC. Translated: CASSLEYGGEADNEQYF.

The J gene is TRBJ2-1, the V gene TRBV19; D is possibly TRBD2 (5 bases). Germline V gene data show CDR1 as LNHDA and CDR2 as SQIVND (reference sequence). The CDR3 runs 14 residues. V gave up 5 bases and J gave up 6 bases, with 14 bases separating them. The CDR3 protein is CASSDPLASNEQFF. CDR3 nucleotide sequence: TGTGCCAGTAGTGACCCCCTAGCAAGCAATGAGCAGTTCTTC. The full variable domain, in which reference TRBV19 and TRBJ2-1 provide the parts outside the CDR3, is DGGITQSPKYLFRKEGQNVTLSCEQNLNHDAMYWYRQDPGQGLRLIYYSQIVNDFQKGDIAEGYSVSREKKESFPLTVTSAQKNPTAFYLCASSDPLASNEQFFGPGTRLTVL.

This clonotype was detected ten times or more. The chain combines TRBV4-2 with TRBJ2-6; the match to TRBD1 covers 9 bases. The CDR3 extends over 20 amino acids. Germline V lookup: CDR1 LGHNA, CDR2 YNFKEQ. V dropped 1 base and J dropped 4; count of bases not matched to a gene: 14. The CDR3 reads CASSQVAGQGPLLGANVLTF. Here the CDR3 DNA reads TGTGCCAGCAGCCAAGTCGCCGGACAGGGGCCTCTCCTCGGGGCCAACGTCCTGACTTTC.

J is TRBJ2-3 and V is TRBV6-6, with D perhaps assigned TRBD1 or TRBD2 (5 bases each). The CDR3 consists of 15 residues. V was shortened by 2 bases and J by 2 bases, with 11 bases between the two germline ends. Germline loops: CDR1 MNHNY, CDR2 SVGAGI (reference sequence). CDR3 in amino acids: CASSYPGPNTDTQYF. The DNA of the CDR3 is TGTGCCAGCAGTTACCCGGGGCCTAACACAGATACGCAGTATTTT.

The rearrangement links TRBV20-1 to TRBJ2-3; 8 positions match TRBD1. Trimming at V came to 2 bases and at J to 5 bases, leaving 6 bases not matched to a gene. Germline loops: CDR1 DFQATT, CDR2 SNEGSKA (reference sequence). This CDR3 region has 14 residues. The CDR3 protein is CSARFTGGGDTQYF. The CDR3 bases are TGCAGTGCTAGATTCACAGGGGGTGGAGATACGCAGTATTTT.

The chain has TRBV12-3 or TRBV12-4 and TRBJ2-7; the D gene is possibly TRBD2 (6 bases). With 2 bases removed from V and 6 bases from J, the gap between germline ends came to 14 bases. The CDR3 has 14 residues. The chain's CDR3 is CASSLFGGDVEQYF. In DNA form, the CDR3 reads TGTGCCAGCAGTTTATTCGGAGGGGACGTCGAGCAGTACTTC.

This chain joins TRBV28 and TRBJ1-2; 12 bases map to TRBD1. The CDR3 totals 16 residues. V was pared by 4 bases and J by 6 bases, with 9 bases of the junction left unmatched. From germline, CDR1 is MDHEN and CDR2 SYDVKM. Here the CDR3 reads CASSSNRDRGRDGYTF. CDR3 nucleotides: TGTGCCAGCAGTTCCAACCGGGACAGGGGGCGGGATGGCTACACCTTC.

The J gene is TRBJ2-5, the V gene TRBV12-3 or TRBV12-4; tentative D call: TRBD2 (6 bases). V lost 5 bases to trimming and J lost 3 bases, with 10 bases between them. This CDR3 contains 13 residues. The CDR3: CASSNWGEETQYF. As DNA, the CDR3 is TGTGCCAGCAGTAATTGGGGGGAAGAGACCCAGTACTTC.

This chain joins TRBV3-1 and TRBJ1-2, with D possibly TRBD1 on 5 matching bases. V was pared by 4 bases and J by 7 bases, with 16 bases between. CDR1 is LGHDT and CDR2 is YNNKEL in the germline V gene (reference sequence). The CDR3 totals 14 residues. CDR3 sequence: CASSPMAGSGGYTF. For the CDR3, the DNA is TGTGCCAGCAGCCCGATGGCAGGGAGCGGTGGCTACACCTTC. The whole variable domain, remainder taken from reference TRBV3-1 and TRBJ1-2, is DTAVSQTPKYLVTQMGNDKSIKCEQNLGHDTMYWYKQDSKKFLKIMFSYNNKELIINETVPNRFSPKSPDKAHLNLHINSLELGDSAVYFCASSPMAGSGGYTFGSGTRLTVV.

The chain recombines TRBV7-2 with TRBJ1-2, with a tentative D call TRBD1 (6 bases). Deletions cut 6 bases from V and 6 bases from J, with 11 bases between. Per germline, CDR1 SGHTA and CDR2 FQGNSA. The length of the CDR3 is 12 residues. CDR3 sequence: CASRAAGDGYTF. Here the CDR3 DNA reads TGTGCCAGCAGGGCGGCAGGGGATGGCTACACCTTC.

This clonotype appeared once. The chain employs TRBV28 and TRBJ2-5, with TRBD1 identical over 9 bases. Germline trimming cut 2 bases from V and 5 bases from J; bases unmatched to any gene: 9. The CDR3 contains 16 residues. The V gene's germline CDR1 is MDHEN and CDR2 SYDVKM. CDR3 amino acids: CASSLAQGAFWETQYF. The DNA for the CDR3 is TGTGCCAGCAGTTTAGCACAGGGGGCTTTTTGGGAGACCCAGTACTTC. The entire variable domain, with the rest obtained from reference TRBV28 and TRBJ2-5, is as follows: DVKVTQSSRYLVKRTGEKVFLECVQDMDHENMFWYRQDPGLGLRLIYFSYDVKMKEKGDIPEGYSVSREKKERFSLILESASTNQTSMYLCASSLAQGAFWETQYFGPGTRLLVL.